The present TCR beta chain was sequenced within a study of shared clonotypes between healthy human individuals. Study as a whole: The plates for each donor numbered three CD4 naive, three CD4 memory, two CD8 naive and one CD8 memory.

Concerning this clone itself: Its antigen is not identified.

Regarding the study as a whole: Non-shared clonotypes were found to have lower generation probabilities than the clonotypes that were shared by all four of the sorted-subset donors. The small donor group covered limited genetic and exposure diversity.

V lost 0 bases, J lost 2 bases, and 12 bases lay in between. CDR1 and CDR2 from the germline V gene are SGDLS and YYNGEE. The CDR3 is 15 amino acids. Libraries were prepared by immunoSEQ multiplex PCR; TCRdb keeps only in-frame clonotypes and omits some of them. The repertoire holds around 240,000 clones, with approximately 70% as singletons. This TCR came from a man aged 25-45 years in good health. The chain links TRBV9 to TRBJ2-7; D is perhaps TRBD1 or TRBD2 (7 bases each). The sequencing sample was made of memory CD4+ T cells sorted from blood. Subset in this sample: CD45RA-negative fraction. CDR3 region: CASSVGGGGAYEQYF. CDR3 nucleotides: TGTGCCAGCAGCGTAGGGGGAGGGGGCGCCTACGAGCAGTACTTC.